The clone carrying this TCR beta chain was counted many times. The CDR3 extends 3 residues past the end of the read, so its final part is completed from the germline J gene. Clones were sequenced by immunoSEQ multiplex PCR, and TCRdb holds only the in-frame ones, with some missing. This sample comprises tens of thousands of clones, none seen once only. The source of the sample is a study of T cell clonality in common variable immunodeficiency. This CDR3 has 13 residues. Trimming took off 1 base at V and 5 bases at J, with 9 bases between the two ends. Germline values: CDR1 SGHKS, CDR2 YYEKEE (reference sequence).

Sequenced sample: peripheral blood mononuclear cells. The rearrangement uses TRBV5-5 and TRBJ1-1, with D unclear. The TCR comes from a person aged 18 to 70 in good health. Partial CDR3 DNA: TGTGCCAGCAGCTTGATACAGTTTACTGAA. It is translated as CASSLIQFTE. The CDR3 reads in full as CASSLIQFTEAFF.